A single T cell receptor (beta chain) is shown here with its context. The sample belongs to a study of blood T cell repertoires in COVID-19. Study information: The samples span acute and convalescent COVID-19 from the United States, Italy and Spain. Sources were T cells, B-cell-depleted T cells, or PBMCs; the material itself was cDNA or gDNA.

In the authors' methods: Counts of nucleated cells, estimated from reference gene primer amplification, were obtained. The assay was immunoSEQ multiplex PCR, and TCRdb's table has in-frame clones only and misses some. From that table come the V and J calls and clone size; the DNA was used to work out D and trimming. The table lists 54,000 or so clones, around four fifths of them singletons, with approximately 3.6% in the top ten. Per the germline V gene, CDR1 is WNHNN and CDR2 is SYGVQD (reference sequence). The ends lost 3 bases at V and 4 bases at J; junction bases unmatched: 3. This CDR3 is built from 15 residues.

The rearrangement uses TRBV10-1 and TRBJ2-2, with 9 nucleotides matching TRBD2. Source material: peripheral blood. The sequence came from a woman of 80 years or more with acute or convalescent COVID-19. The CDR3 nucleotides read TGCGCCAGCAGTGATAGCGGGAGTCCCACCGGGGAGCTGTTTTTT. It specifies CASSDSGSPTGELFF.